This passage covers 23 T cell receptor beta chains from one sample sequenced in a study of cytomegalovirus exposure and HLA in healthy donors (dated by TCRdb to the late 2010s). Library preparation used the immunoSEQ multiplex PCR assay. The multiplex PCR relied on a mix of 60 forward primers for TCR Vbeta segments and 13 reverse primers for TCR Jbeta segments. Drawn from immuneACCESS, this table holds only the in-frame rearrangements with V and J called that TCRdb kept. Clones are partly lost; checked studies trace under half to an unresolved V gene and leave the rest unexplained. This sample gives around 150,000 clones in total; roughly 83% of them show up just once. Of the sample, 1.5% falls within the top ten clones. Sequencing was carried out using PBMCs. These receptors were collected from a man aged 35 to 55 in good health and CMV-seronegative.

The chain uses TRBV6-5 and TRBJ1-2; tentatively, D is TRBD1 (6 bases). The CDR3 consists of 14 residues. The germline V gene encodes CDR1 MNHEY and CDR2 SVGAGI. The ends were cut back, 6 bases at V and 4 bases at J, with 15 bases in the middle. CDR3 sequence (DNA): TGTGCCAGCAGAGACGCAGGGGCAATCTATGGCTACACCTTC. Encoded protein: CASRDAGAIYGYTF.

This sequence joins TRBV4-2 and TRBJ2-7; a possible D gene is TRBD2 (6 bases). Germline CDR1 and CDR2: LGHNA and YNFKEQ. CDR3 length equals 14 residues. The ends were cut back, 4 bases at V and 1 base at J, with 11 bases in the middle. The CDR3 loop is CASSPRDSSYEQYF. CDR3 DNA: TGTGCCAGCAGCCCCCGGGACTCGTCCTACGAGCAGTACTTC.

The chain recombines TRBV19 with TRBJ1-1; a possible D gene is TRBD1 (5 bases). Germline values: CDR1 LNHDA, CDR2 SQIVND (reference sequence). The length of the CDR3 is 14 residues. V was pared by 3 bases and J by 7 bases, with 15 bases between. The CDR3 protein is CASSMLGTGGEAFF. The CDR3 coding sequence is TGTGCCAGTAGTATGTTGGGGACCGGGGGTGAAGCTTTCTTT. Full variable domain (remainder filled in from reference TRBV19 and TRBJ1-1): DGGITQSPKYLFRKEGQNVTLSCEQNLNHDAMYWYRQDPGQGLRLIYYSQIVNDFQKGDIAEGYSVSREKKESFPLTVTSAQKNPTAFYLCASSMLGTGGEAFFGQGTRLTVV.

This chain joins TRBV4-1 and TRBJ1-3; perhaps TRBD1 as D (5 bases). CDR1 is MGHRA and CDR2 is YSYEKL in the germline V gene. This CDR3 comprises 18 residues. The V end was cut by 1 base, the J end by 1 base, with 17 bases between. Here the CDR3 reads CASSQGQALGGSGNTIYF. CDR3 nucleotide sequence: TGCGCCAGCAGCCAAGGCCAAGCCTTGGGGGGATCTGGAAACACCATATATTTT.

The V gene is TRBV6-5, the J gene TRBJ2-1; 9 nucleotides align to TRBD1. In germline, CDR1 is MNHEY, CDR2 SVGAGI. Trimming at V came to 6 bases and at J to 12 bases, leaving 9 bases not matched to a gene. The CDR3 has 13 amino acids. The CDR3 spells CASSRDRDQGQFF. Written as DNA, the CDR3 is TGTGCCAGCAGCCGGGACAGGGATCAGGGGCAGTTCTTC.

Comment on this clone: At one of its ends the junction is not consistent with the germline gene, which may arise from a read error. The chain joins TRBV5-3 to TRBJ2-7, with D possibly being TRBD2 (5 bases). TRBV5-3 qualifies as an ORF whose function is uncertain. The CDR3 spans 8 residues. The CDR3 region is CARRAVSF. The CDR3 DNA is TGTGCCAGAAGAGCGGTCTCCTTC.

This chain uses TRBV4-1 with TRBJ1-4, with 9 bases identical to TRBD1. V trimming: 4 bases; J trimming: 8 bases; junction bases outside the gene matches: 5. The CDR3 consists of 14 residues. Germline V gene lookup returns CDR1 MGHRA and CDR2 YSYEKL. The DNA for the CDR3 is TGCGCCAGCAGCCTCCGAGGACAGGGGGAAAAACTGTTTTTT. Residues: CASSLRGQGEKLFF.

On this clone: Other nucleotide sequences in the sample specify the same CDR3. The chain recombines TRBV2 with TRBJ1-4, with D perhaps matching TRBD1 (6 bases). The CDR3 consists of 14 residues. Trimming stripped 2 bases from V and 5 bases from J, with 9 bases between. From germline, CDR1 is SNHLY and CDR2 FYNNEI. CDR3 nucleotide sequence: TGTGCCAGCAGTGAAACAGGGTTCAATGAAAAACTGTTTTTT. Translation gives CASSETGFNEKLFF.

The chain links TRBV6-5 to TRBJ2-7; 7 positions agree with TRBD1. This CDR3 contains 15 residues. Germline V gives CDR1 MNHEY, CDR2 SVGAGI. The trim removed 6 bases at V and 2 bases at J, leaving 10 bases unmatched. CDR3 residues: CASRQRQGRPYEQYF. DNA for the CDR3: TGTGCCAGCAGACAGAGACAGGGTAGGCCCTACGAGCAGTACTTC.

The gene calls are TRBV19 and TRBJ2-7, with 8 nucleotides matching TRBD1. The CDR3 consists of 14 residues. Germline values: CDR1 LNHDA, CDR2 SQIVND (reference sequence). Germline trimming cut 1 base from V and 6 bases from J; bases unmatched to any gene: 5. The CDR3 reads CASSIGPGGAEQYF. DNA of the CDR3: TGTGCCAGTAGTATAGGACCAGGGGGCGCCGAGCAGTACTTC.

This clone was detected once. The rearrangement uses TRBV5-1 and TRBJ1-1, with D tentatively TRBD1 (6 bases). V was trimmed by 3 bases and J by 2 bases, leaving 14 bases between them. This CDR3 is 15 amino acids long. The germline V gene has CDR1 SGHRS and CDR2 YFSETQ. CDR3 in DNA: TGCGCCAGCAGCTCGTCAGGGGCCACAAACACTGAAGCTTTCTTT. This codes for CASSSSGATNTEAFF.

This clone was seen just once. The chain uses TRBV7-6 and TRBJ1-1, with D tentatively TRBD1 (5 bases). This CDR3 comprises 15 residues. The germline V gene encodes CDR1 SGHVS and CDR2 FNYEAQ. V lost 0 bases and J 1 base, leaving 9 bases between the germline ends. The CDR3 bases are TGTGCCAGCAGCTTAGCCCTCGGACAGAACACTGAAGCTTTCTTT. Translated: CASSLALGQNTEAFF.

This clone was found once. The chain couples TRBV30 to TRBJ2-1; 8 nucleotides agree with TRBD2. Per germline, CDR1 GTSNPN and CDR2 SVGIG (reference sequence). CDR3 length: 15 residues. V lost 0 bases to trimming and J lost 4 bases; unmatched junction nucleotides: 5. CDR3 residues: CAWSVSSGRYNEQFF. The CDR3 bases are TGTGCCTGGAGTGTATCGAGCGGGAGATACAATGAGCAGTTCTTC.

The V call is TRBV2, the J call TRBJ1-5; D ambiguous. The germline V gene encodes CDR1 SNHLY and CDR2 FYNNEI. V was trimmed by 7 bases and J by 2 bases, leaving 18 bases between them. The CDR3 totals 16 residues. CDR3 loop: CASIERPLGGNQPQHF. In DNA form, the CDR3 reads TGTGCCAGCATCGAACGCCCCCTCGGGGGCAATCAGCCCCAGCATTTT.

A single count supports this clone. The genes are TRBV9 and TRBJ2-5; the D gene is possibly TRBD2 (5 bases). Germline V gene lookup returns CDR1 SGDLS and CDR2 YYNGEE. V was shortened by 3 bases and J by 4 bases, with 13 bases between the two germline ends. CDR3 size: 14 residues. The CDR3 nucleotides read TGTGCCAGCAGCGACACCGGGGTACGAGAGACCCAGTACTTC. Protein product: CASSDTGVRETQYF.

The V gene is TRBV4-1, the J gene TRBJ2-3; 8 bases are shared with TRBD2. V lost 1 base and J lost 5; bases outside the gene matches: 2. This CDR3 is built from 14 residues. Germline CDR1 MGHRA, CDR2 YSYEKL. CDR3: CASSQVAGKDTQYF. CDR3 in DNA: TGCGCCAGCAGCCAAGTAGCGGGGAAAGATACGCAGTATTTT.

This chain joins TRBV10-3 and TRBJ2-7; 8 bases are shared with TRBD1. This CDR3 spans 15 amino acids. Germline V gene sequence: CDR1 ENHRY, CDR2 SYGVKD. V shed 2 bases, J shed 2 bases, and the junction held 5 bases outside the gene matches. CDR3 DNA sequence: TGTGCCATCAGTGAGCGGGACAGGAGACCCTACGAGCAGTACTTC. Its translation is CAISERDRRPYEQYF.

This rearrangement joins TRBV5-1 to TRBJ2-1; D possibly corresponds to TRBD1 (5 bases). CDR1 and CDR2 (germline): SGHRS, YFSETQ. This CDR3 contains 14 residues. V shed 0 bases and J shed 5 bases, with 9 bases lying between them. CDR3 sequence: CASSLGGVNNEQFF. CDR3 sequence (DNA): TGCGCCAGCAGCTTGGGGGGCGTTAACAATGAGCAGTTCTTC.

The chain employs TRBV5-1 and TRBJ2-1; a possible D gene is TRBD1 (6 bases). Trimming pared 3 bases from V and 3 bases from J, leaving 13 bases between. This CDR3 has 15 residues. The germline V gene encodes CDR1 SGHRS and CDR2 YFSETQ. CDR3 amino acids: CASSSGTIDYNEQFF. In nucleotides, the CDR3 is TGCGCCAGCAGCTCCGGGACAATTGACTACAATGAGCAGTTCTTC.

The DNA of the CDR3 is TGTGCCAGCAGCCATGGCAATGACAGACAGTTCTTC. This encodes CASSHGNDRQFF. The chain combines TRBV14 with TRBJ2-1, with D perhaps matching TRBD1 (5 bases). CDR3 length: 12 amino acids. V lost 3 bases and J lost 13, with 13 bases in between. The germline CDR1 and CDR2 sequences are SGHDN and FVKESK.

The chain uses TRBV30 and TRBJ1-1; D unresolved. The CDR3 spans 14 residues. Germline-derived CDR1 and CDR2 are GTSNPN and SVGIG (reference sequence). The ends were cut back, 4 bases at V and 0 bases at J, with 12 bases in the middle. The CDR3 is CAWNRQPMNTEAFF. CDR3 in DNA: TGTGCCTGGAACCGACAACCCATGAACACTGAAGCTTTCTTT.

This chain uses TRBV25-1 with TRBJ1-2; possible D gene TRBD1, 6 bases. CDR3 length: 17 amino acids. Germline CDR1 and CDR2: MGHDK and SYGVNS. Trimming removed 3 bases from V and 3 bases from J, with 20 bases in between. DNA of the CDR3: TGTGCCAGCAGTGATCCGACTCAAGGGGGGGCGGACTATGGCTACACCTTC. This translates into CASSDPTQGGADYGYTF.

The genes are TRBV30 and TRBJ2-7; TRBD2 aligns across 7 bases. Losses at the gene ends were 4 bases for V and 5 bases for J; bases not matched to a gene: 11. This CDR3 region has 14 residues. CDR1 and CDR2 (germline): GTSNPN, SVGIG (reference sequence). The CDR3: CAWMGGGTLDEQYF. The CDR3 nucleotides are TGTGCCTGGATGGGCGGGGGAACCCTGGACGAGCAGTACTTC.